This entry concerns a single TCR beta chain. Germline CDR1 MNHEY, CDR2 SVGAGI. V was trimmed by 7 bases and J by 1 base, leaving 10 bases between them. This CDR3 comprises 13 residues. The data derive from a study of blood T cell dynamics during melanoma immunotherapy. This sample's time point: week 3, after first cycle of checkpoint inhibitor. Libraries were prepared by immunoSEQ multiplex PCR; TCRdb keeps only in-frame clonotypes and omits some of them. The sample records some 10,000 clones, 80% being singletons. This receptor was obtained from a human donor with melanoma. This rearrangement joins TRBV6-5 to TRBJ1-1; D remains ambiguous. The source was blood, collected from a patient treated with checkpoint blockade. CDR3 coding DNA: TGTGCCAGCACCCCAGACAAGAACACTGAAGCTTTCTTT. It specifies CASTPDKNTEAFF.